Here is one TCR beta chain with its context. The data were obtained in a study of control samples from healthy donors and cancer patients. Sequencing was performed with immunoSEQ multiplex PCR; in TCRdb, only in-frame clones are kept and a portion is missing. The data hold 110,000 or so clones, with approximately 87% observed a single time. Germline CDR1 reads KGHSH; CDR2 reads LQKENI. Trimming pared 2 bases from V and 7 bases from J, leaving 8 bases between. The CDR3 is 13 residues long. The chain carries TRBV18 and TRBJ2-2, with unresolved D. The sequenced sample consisted of blood. The source of this sequence is a man aged 25 to 40 in good health. The CDR3 sequence is CASSPGVDGELFF. In DNA, the CDR3 is TGTGCCAGCTCACCAGGGGTGGACGGGGAGCTGTTTTTT.